This T cell receptor beta chain came from a study of T cells in Graves' hyperthyroidism and ophthalmopathy. Study observations and caveats: Most clonotypes expanded in thyroid above 0.001 were likewise present in blood.

Germline V gene data show CDR1 as SGHAT and CDR2 as FQNNGV. The J segment lost 10 bases and the V segment lost 0 bases, leaving 27 bases of the junction unmatched. The CDR3 is 21 amino acids. This clonotype was counted at least ten times. Its antigen is as yet unknown. Ophthalmopathy cases scored 3 or more on the Clinical Activity Score and 4 or more on NOSPECS grade, with duration below 3 months. Amplification of TCR beta CDR3 regions used RNA as the template. Researchers ran a first-round RT-PCR on the TCR CDR3 using the HTBI primer set. Using its own MiXCR run on the multiplex PCR reads, TCRdb lists one record per CDR3 protein. The sample carries over 250,000 distinct CDR3 sequences, approximately 15% recorded once.

Sample: blood. The source is a woman aged 55-70 years with Graves' ophthalmopathy. V is TRBV11-2 and J is TRBJ2-1; TRBD2 agrees at 7 bases. The CDR3: CASSLDRWAVTSWSPPNEQFF. The DNA of the CDR3 is TGTGCCAGCAGCTTAGATCGTTGGGCAGTGACTAGCTGGTCGCCGCCAAACGAGCAGTTCTTC.